A single sample gave rise to the 21 T cell receptor beta chains below, sequenced in a study of cytomegalovirus exposure and HLA in healthy donors. Primers for the PCR totalled 60 Vbeta and 13 Jbeta. TCRdb's copy holds only in-frame clones and misses some; the assay was immunoSEQ multiplex PCR. The data show some 76,000 clones, nearly 80% seen once. The specimen was PBMCs. The receptors were sampled from a woman in her 40s in good health and CMV-seropositive.

This chain's CDR3 is CASSFGPQHF. The CDR3 nucleotides read TGTGCCAGCAGTTTCGGGCCCCAGCATTTT. V is TRBV28 and J is TRBJ1-5, with D unclear. The V gene's germline CDR1 is MDHEN and CDR2 SYDVKM. V lost 3 bases, J lost 9 bases, and 3 bases lay in between. The CDR3 length is 10 residues.

The gene calls are TRBV9 and TRBJ1-6, with 7 bases aligning to TRBD1. The germline V gene encodes CDR1 SGDLS and CDR2 YYNGEE. The CDR3 loop spans 15 amino acids. V lost 4 bases and J lost 5; bases outside the gene matches: 6. CDR3 in DNA: TGTGCCAGCAGCCTCGACAGGGTGGATAATTCACCCCTCCACTTT. As protein: CASSLDRVDNSPLHF.

CDR3 in amino acids: CASSLGEYNQPQHF. Here the CDR3 DNA reads TGCGCCAGCAGCCTGGGAGAATACAATCAGCCCCAGCATTTT. The chain has TRBV5-1 and TRBJ1-5; D is unresolved. The CDR3 totals 14 residues. V was clipped by 4 bases and J by 3 bases, with 11 bases between them. The germline V gene encodes CDR1 SGHRS and CDR2 YFSETQ.

Comments on this clone: The junction does not match germline at one end; this may be a read error. The V gene is TRBV6-1, the J gene TRBJ1-1; maybe TRBD1 (5 bases). Germline CDR1 is MNHNS and CDR2 is SASEGT. This CDR3 has 13 residues. Here the CDR3 reads CASSEAQERGRNF. The CDR3 region has the DNA TGTGCCAGCAGTGAAGCGCAAGAGCGGGGCCGTAACTTT.

V is TRBV21-1 and J is TRBJ1-1; the table's D call, TRBD1, has no DNA check behind it. TRBV21-1 is classified as a pseudogene. This CDR3 region has 14 residues. CDR3 in DNA: TGTGCCAGCAGCAAGGGCAGTGTGAACACTGAAGCTTTCTTT. Translation: CASSKGSVNTEAFF.

The chain joins TRBV18 to TRBJ2-5; 9 bases map to TRBD1. Germline V CDR1 and CDR2: KGHSH, LQKENI. This CDR3 comprises 16 residues. V was clipped by 1 base and J by 5 bases; unmatched bases: 8. The CDR3 DNA sequence: TGTGCCAGCTCACCACTCCATGGCGGGACAGGGGAGACCCAGTACTTC. Amino acid sequence: CASSPLHGGTGETQYF.

The chain is built from TRBV6-1 and TRBJ2-1; TRBD1 might be the D (5 bases). Germline loops: CDR1 MNHNS, CDR2 SASEGT. CDR3 length: 14 residues. With 4 bases removed from V and 4 bases from J, the gap between germline ends came to 11 bases. CDR3 coding DNA: TGTGCCAGCAGTGTGGGGCAGACTTACAATGAGCAGTTCTTC. It is translated as CASSVGQTYNEQFF.

The rearrangement uses TRBV7-9 and TRBJ1-2; D is perhaps TRBD1 (5 bases). V shed 8 bases and J shed 7 bases, with 14 bases lying between them. CDR1 is SEHNR, CDR2 FQNEAQ, per germline (reference sequence). The CDR3 extends over 12 amino acids. CDR3 DNA: TGTGCCAGCGGCGCCGGGGGGGGTGGCTACACCTTC. This gives the protein CASGAGGGGYTF.

Here the CDR3 reads CASSLDRGRSPLHF. In DNA, the CDR3 is TGTGCCAGCAGCTTAGACAGGGGGCGTTCACCCCTCCACTTT. This chain joins TRBV7-3 and TRBJ1-6; 10 positions agree with TRBD1. J gave up 9 bases and V 2 bases, and 1 base lay outside the gene matches. In germline, CDR1 is SGHTA, CDR2 FQGTGA. The CDR3 has 14 amino acids. The variable domain in full, completed from reference TRBV7-3 and TRBJ1-6, reads GAGVSQTPSNKVTEKGKYVELRCDPISGHTALYWYRQSLGQGPEFLIYFQGTGAADDSGLPNDRFFAVRPEGSVSTLKIQRTERGDSAVYLCASSLDRGRSPLHFGNGTRLTVT.

In its sample, this clone was seen a few times. The rearrangement uses TRBV19 and TRBJ2-3, with D possibly TRBD1 on 6 matching bases. There are 14 residues in the CDR3. V lost 6 bases and J lost 4, with 14 bases in between. Germline assignment: CDR1 LNHDA and CDR2 SQIVND (reference sequence). The CDR3 DNA follows: TGTGCCAGTAGGAGACAGGTCAGCCCAGATACGCAGTATTTT. It specifies CASRRQVSPDTQYF. The variable domain in full, completed from reference TRBV19 and TRBJ2-3, reads DGGITQSPKYLFRKEGQNVTLSCEQNLNHDAMYWYRQDPGQGLRLIYYSQIVNDFQKGDIAEGYSVSREKKESFPLTVTSAQKNPTAFYLCASRRQVSPDTQYFGPGTRLTVL.

The rearrangement joins TRBV15 to TRBJ1-3; 8 nucleotides agree with TRBD1. Germline V gene lookup returns CDR1 LNHNV and CDR2 YYDKDF (reference sequence). Unmatched junction bases numbered 6, after V lost 0 bases and J lost 2 bases. The CDR3 spans 17 residues. The CDR3 protein is CATSRDTGGSPGNTIYF. In nucleotides, the CDR3 is TGTGCCACCAGCAGAGATACAGGGGGGTCTCCTGGAAACACCATATATTTT.

This clone was seen more than once but under ten times. One end of the junction fails to match germline, which may point to a read error. The genes are TRBV7-9 and TRBJ1-2, with D maybe TRBD1 (5 bases). Germline CDR1 is SEHNR and CDR2 is FQNEAQ (reference sequence). The CDR3 totals 17 residues. CDR3 in DNA: TGTTCCAGCAGCGCCCTAAGGGGCATGGGGCCCGGGAGCGGCTACACCTTC. This gives the protein CSSSALRGMGPGSGYTF.

The chain has TRBV11-2 and TRBJ2-1; weak D call: TRBD2 (5 bases). The germline V gene has CDR1 SGHAT and CDR2 FQNNGV. The V end lost 1 base, the J end lost 6 bases, and 10 bases lay between the germline ends. The CDR3 extends over 14 amino acids. CDR3 coding DNA: TGTGCCAGCAGCTTAGTTCCTAGCCGCAATGAGCAGTTCTTC. It is translated as CASSLVPSRNEQFF.

The V and J genes are TRBV5-1 and TRBJ1-3; D remains unclear. The germline V gene has CDR1 SGHRS and CDR2 YFSETQ. The CDR3 covers 15 residues. V lost 5 bases, J lost 0 bases, and 12 bases lay in between. CDR3 sequence: CASRSSGDSGNTIYF. CDR3 bases: TGCGCCAGCAGATCTTCTGGAGACTCTGGAAACACCATATATTTT.

The chain joins TRBV28 to TRBJ2-7; no clear D. The CDR3 totals 15 residues. In germline, CDR1 is MDHEN, CDR2 SYDVKM. Trimming stripped 6 bases from V and 2 bases from J, with 17 bases between. The CDR3 here is CASRRSPRGTYEQYF. DNA for the CDR3: TGTGCCAGCAGACGTAGTCCTCGAGGAACCTACGAGCAGTACTTC.

Comments on this clone: The junction departs from the called germline gene at one end, perhaps through a read error. The chain uses TRBV19 and TRBJ2-2; D might be TRBD2 (6 bases). The CDR3 sequence is 14 residues long. From germline, CDR1 is LNHDA and CDR2 SQIVND (reference sequence). This chain's CDR3 is CASSPQFNTGGLFF. In DNA form, the CDR3 reads TGTGCCAGTAGTCCGCAGTTTAACACCGGGGGGCTGTTTTTT. Together with reference TRBV19 and TRBJ2-2, the CDR3 gives the full variable domain: DGGITQSPKYLFRKEGQNVTLSCEQNLNHDAMYWYRQDPGQGLRLIYYSQIVNDFQKGDIAEGYSVSREKKESFPLTVTSAQKNPTAFYLCASSPQFNTGGLFFGEGSRLTVL.

The rearrangement uses TRBV10-2 and TRBJ2-5, with a possible D match to TRBD2 (6 bases). The germline V gene has CDR1 WSHSY and CDR2 SAAADI. CDR3 length equals 16 residues. Trimming stripped 1 base from V and 4 bases from J, with 16 bases between. DNA for the CDR3: TGCGCCAGCAGTGAGTGGGGGGTGAGTAGAATAGAGACCCAGTACTTC. This codes for CASSEWGVSRIETQYF.

This clone was recorded once. The chain joins TRBV7-2 to TRBJ2-3, with 8 bases lining up with TRBD1. The CDR3 loop spans 13 amino acids. The V segment lost 7 bases and the J segment 5 bases; nucleotides outside the gene matches: 5. Germline CDR1 and CDR2: SGHTA and FQGNSA. CDR3 sequence (DNA): TGTGCCAGCACGCAGGGGGCGGGAGATACGCAGTATTTT. Translating it yields CASTQGAGDTQYF.

The chain is built from TRBV28 and TRBJ2-2, with 10 positions matching TRBD2. Losses at the gene ends were 5 bases for V and 1 base for J; bases not matched to a gene: 4. From germline, CDR1 is MDHEN and CDR2 SYDVKM. This CDR3 contains 16 residues. CDR3 sequence: CASSPWTSGNTGELFF. The CDR3 region has the DNA TGTGCCAGCAGTCCCTGGACTAGCGGGAACACCGGGGAGCTGTTTTTT.

This rearrangement joins TRBV7-8 to TRBJ1-4; the D gene is possibly TRBD1 (5 bases). Trimming took off 6 bases at V and 4 bases at J, with 18 bases between the two ends. The length of the CDR3 is 16 residues. Germline V gene data show CDR1 as SGHVS and CDR2 as FQNEAQ. In DNA form, the CDR3 reads TGTGCCAGCAGACCGGGCGGGACCGGGCTTAATGAAAAACTGTTTTTT. Its protein product is CASRPGGTGLNEKLFF.

V and J are TRBV5-8 and TRBJ2-7; 9 nucleotides align to TRBD2. Germline V lookup: CDR1 SGHTS, CDR2 YDEGEE. V was clipped by 0 bases and J by 2 bases; unmatched bases: 6. The CDR3 is 16 amino acids. The CDR3 loop is CASSLALAGHTYEQYF. The CDR3 nucleotides read TGTGCCAGCAGCTTGGCGCTAGCGGGGCATACCTACGAGCAGTACTTC.